The 15 T cell receptor beta chains below were found in one sample sequenced in a study of blood T cell repertoires in COVID-19. This table comes from immunoSEQ multiplex PCR, and its TCRdb copy is limited to in-frame clones, with some not included. Among over 110,000 clones, just under 80% were seen once, and the ten largest hold 1.5% to 2.5%. The sequenced sample consisted of peripheral blood. Every receptor here comes from an older woman with acute or convalescent COVID-19.

The chain has TRBV12-3 or TRBV12-4 and TRBJ1-1; D is ambiguous. The V and J ends lost 7 bases and 7 bases respectively, with 13 bases between them. The CDR3 is 12 amino acids. CDR3 amino acids: CASTAIGVEAFF. CDR3 in DNA: TGTGCCAGCACCGCAATAGGAGTTGAAGCTTTCTTT.

This clone came up a few times. The V call is TRBV5-4, the J call TRBJ1-2, with 7 bases matching TRBD1. Germline loops: CDR1 SGHNT, CDR2 YYREEE (reference sequence). CDR3 length equals 13 residues. Germline trimming cut 3 bases from V and 3 bases from J; bases unmatched to any gene: 2. CDR3 protein: CASSSGQHYGYTF. Here the CDR3 DNA reads TGTGCCAGCAGCTCGGGACAGCACTATGGCTACACCTTC.

The rearrangement joins TRBV7-6 to TRBJ2-7, with TRBD1 identical over 11 bases. The J segment lost 5 bases and the V segment lost 0 bases, leaving 6 bases of the junction unmatched. The germline V gene has CDR1 SGHVS and CDR2 FNYEAQ. This CDR3 is built from 16 residues. CDR3 coding DNA: TGTGCCAGCAGCTTAGCGCGGGGGACAGGGGGGCACGAGCAGTACTTC. Its protein product is CASSLARGTGGHEQYF.

The CDR3, as DNA: TGTGCCAGCAGATCGGCCGGACAGGGAAATGAAAAACTGTTTTTT. Translating gives CASRSAGQGNEKLFF. The rearrangement uses TRBV11-2 and TRBJ1-4; TRBD1 agrees at 8 bases. The CDR3 consists of 15 residues. V shed 6 bases and J 5 bases; nucleotides not matched to a gene: 8. Looked up from germline, CDR1 is SGHAT and CDR2 is FQNNGV.

The chain uses TRBV24-1 and TRBJ1-2, with 7 nucleotides matching TRBD1. This CDR3 spans 14 amino acids. J lost 7 bases, V lost 0 bases, and 4 bases had no gene match. Germline V CDR1 and CDR2: KGHDR, SFDVKD. The CDR3 sequence is CATSDLDREFGYTF. The CDR3 nucleotides are TGTGCCACCAGTGATTTGGACAGGGAGTTTGGCTACACCTTC.

This clone was picked up many times. J is TRBJ2-7 and V is TRBV3-1 (or the pseudogene TRBV3-2); no definite D call. Germline lookup yields CDR1 LGHDT and CDR2 YNNKEL (reference sequence). The CDR3 length is 13 residues. V lost 4 bases, J lost 0 bases, and 7 bases lay in between. CDR3 DNA sequence: TGTGCCAGCAGCCCGACGGGCTCCTACGAGCAGTACTTC. Its protein product is CASSPTGSYEQYF.

The chain recombines TRBV27 with TRBJ1-5, with 7 nucleotides matching TRBD1. This CDR3 is built from 17 residues. Germline CDR1 and CDR2: MNHEY and SMNVEV (reference sequence). V was clipped by 5 bases and J by 1 base; unmatched bases: 11. The CDR3 reads CASSPSTGLGSNQPQHF. The CDR3 bases are TGTGCCAGCAGTCCTTCGACAGGGTTGGGGAGCAATCAGCCCCAGCATTTT.

The chain couples TRBV29-1 to TRBJ1-5, with a weak D call TRBD1 (5 bases). CDR3 length: 15 amino acids. Germline V gene sequence: CDR1 SQVTM, CDR2 ANQGSEA. Trimming took off 4 bases at V and 6 bases at J, with 19 bases between the two ends. As DNA, the CDR3 is TGCAGCGTTGTAATTTTATGGGGACTTGGTCAGCCCCAGCATTTT. Encoded protein: CSVVILWGLGQPQHF.

CDR3 bases: TGTGCCAGCAGCGATTACTCCCAGGGGGCAGAGTTCTTC. Encoded protein: CASSDYSQGAEFF. The rearrangement uses TRBV11-1 and TRBJ2-1; 8 bases fit TRBD1. There are 13 residues in the CDR3. Per the germline V gene, CDR1 is SGHAT and CDR2 is FQDESV (reference sequence). V was pared by 5 bases and J by 14 bases, with 11 bases of the junction left unmatched.

V is TRBV28 and J is TRBJ1-5; D gene ambiguous. The CDR3 totals 15 residues. V was pared by 7 bases and J by 0 bases, with 13 bases between. CDR1 and CDR2 (germline): MDHEN, SYDVKM. Written as DNA, the CDR3 is TGTGCCAGCACCTCGCCGACAATTAGCAATCAGCCCCAGCATTTT. This encodes CASTSPTISNQPQHF.

The chain combines TRBV10-3 with TRBJ1-2; D remains ambiguous. The CDR3 extends over 12 amino acids. The germline V gene has CDR1 ENHRY and CDR2 SYGVKD. V was trimmed by 6 bases and J by 2 bases, leaving 7 bases between them. The CDR3 reads CAIRGGNYGYTF. CDR3 nucleotide sequence: TGTGCCATCAGAGGAGGGAACTATGGCTACACCTTC.

The CDR3 sequence: CASSYSSTSSYEQYF. CDR3 DNA: TGTGCCAGCAGTTACTCGAGTACGTCCTCCTACGAGCAGTACTTC. This chain links TRBV6-5 with TRBJ2-7; D is uncertain. The ends were cut back, 0 bases at V and 0 bases at J, with 9 bases in the middle. This CDR3 has 15 residues. Germline loops: CDR1 MNHEY, CDR2 SVGAGI.

This clone was detected only a few times. The V gene is TRBV30, the J gene TRBJ1-4; unclear D gene. Per the germline V gene, CDR1 is GTSNPN and CDR2 is SVGIG (reference sequence). This CDR3 has 13 residues. The ends were cut back, 0 bases at V and 12 bases at J, with 14 bases in the middle. CDR3 sequence: CAWSVLRGSELFF. The DNA of the CDR3 is TGTGCCTGGAGTGTACTTCGGGGATCTGAACTGTTTTTT.

This sequence joins TRBV5-1 and TRBJ1-6; D is perhaps TRBD1 (5 bases). The V gene's germline CDR1 is SGHRS and CDR2 YFSETQ. Trimming shortened V by 3 bases and J by 7 bases, and 17 bases separated the two germline ends. The length of the CDR3 is 16 residues. CDR3 DNA sequence: TGCGCCAGCAGCTCGGGCGGCCAGGGAACGAATTCACCCCTCCACTTT. It specifies CASSSGGQGTNSPLHF.

This clone was counted a few times. V usage is TRBV7-8 and J usage is TRBJ2-3; D gene unclear. Germline CDR1 reads SGHVS; CDR2 reads FQNEAQ. CDR3 length: 15 amino acids. V was cut by 4 bases and J by 2 bases, with 13 bases left in between. Here the CDR3 reads CASSSLALLTDTQYF. The CDR3 nucleotides read TGTGCCAGCAGCTCCTTAGCTCTCCTCACAGATACGCAGTATTTT.